This TCR beta chain comes out of a study of shared clonotypes between healthy human individuals. This clone was counted between two and nine times. Its antigen is unknown. CDR1 ENHRY and CDR2 SYGVKD come from the germline V gene. The CDR3 has 13 residues. Produced via immunoSEQ multiplex PCR; TCRdb's table is partial and in-frame only. The sample lists about 470,000 clones, roughly 77% occurring once. Notes on the study in general: It was the few donors that limited the genetic and exposure-history diversity represented.

The sequence came from a woman aged 40-49 years in good health. Some clones in this sample may be carry-over from other donors' samples. The rearrangement uses TRBV10-3 and TRBJ2-5; the match to TRBD1 covers 8 bases. The end of the DNA is better explained by TRBJ2-7, so the J call may be wrong. The sequenced material came from PBMCs. The CDR3 DNA reads TGTGCCACCCTGGGGACAGGCAACTACGAGCAGTACTTC. Its translation is CATLGTGNYEQYF.